A single sample is the source of the 30 T cell receptor beta chains below, sequenced in a study of blood T cell repertoires in COVID-19. Assay used: immunoSEQ multiplex PCR; TCRdb lists only in-frame clones, some missing. The sample holds a few hundred thousand clones, roughly 90% seen once. Sequencing was performed on PBMCs or T cells enriched from blood (not recorded which). These receptors were taken from a woman in her twenties or thirties who had recovered from COVID-19.

The V and J genes are TRBV6-5 and TRBJ2-7; 12 bases are a match to TRBD1. With 0 bases clipped from V and 6 bases from J, the junction kept 3 bases outside the gene matches. This CDR3 comprises 15 residues. Per germline, CDR1 MNHEY and CDR2 SVGAGI. CDR3 sequence: CASSYSGTGGREQYF. The DNA for the CDR3 is TGTGCCAGCAGTTACTCAGGGACAGGGGGCCGCGAGCAGTACTTC.

This clone has only one observation. The chain links TRBV3-1 (or the pseudogene TRBV3-2) to TRBJ2-5, with D perhaps TRBD2 (5 bases). V lost 0 bases to trimming and J lost 5 bases, with 16 bases between them. Germline CDR1 reads LGHDT; CDR2 reads YNNKEL (reference sequence). The CDR3 totals 16 residues. The CDR3 DNA sequence: TGTGCCAGCAGCCAAGACTTCTTTCGGACTTATGAGACCCAGTACTTC. This encodes CASSQDFFRTYETQYF.

The CDR3 DNA follows: TGTGCCAGCAGCTTAGGTAGTTACAATGAGCAGTTCTTC. Its translation: CASSLGSYNEQFF. V is TRBV11-1 and J is TRBJ2-1, with D hard to call. Germline V gene data show CDR1 as SGHAT and CDR2 as FQDESV (reference sequence). V lost 1 base to trimming and J lost 4 bases, with 5 bases between them. CDR3 length: 13 residues. Using reference TRBV11-1 and TRBJ2-1 for the parts outside the CDR3, the full variable domain is EAEVAQSPRYKITEKSQAVAFWCDPISGHATLYWYRQILGQGPELLVQFQDESVVDDSQLPKDRFSAERLKGVDSTLKIQPAELGDSAMYLCASSLGSYNEQFFGPGTRLTVL.

This clone was seen a single time. The chain has TRBV28 and TRBJ1-5; D remains unclear. Per the germline V gene, CDR1 is MDHEN and CDR2 is SYDVKM. V dropped 4 bases and J dropped 5 bases, with 12 bases sitting between them. The CDR3 sequence is 14 residues long. CDR3: CASSSPGIDQPQHF. DNA of the CDR3: TGTGCCAGCAGTTCCCCAGGTATCGATCAGCCCCAGCATTTT.

The chain is built from TRBV5-1 and TRBJ2-2; 11 bases are a match to TRBD1. V trimming: 7 bases; J trimming: 5 bases; junction bases outside the gene matches: 7. The germline V gene has CDR1 SGHRS and CDR2 YFSETQ. The CDR3 contains 15 residues. CDR3 coding DNA: TGCGCCAGCTGGACAGGGGGCGCCCCGACCGGGGAGCTGTTTTTT. It yields the protein CASWTGGAPTGELFF.

The V call is TRBV30, the J call TRBJ1-6, with D possibly matching TRBD1 (6 bases). The CDR3 runs to 13 residues. V lost 1 base and J 6 bases, leaving 7 bases between the germline ends. Germline loops: CDR1 GTSNPN, CDR2 SVGIG (reference sequence). The CDR3, as DNA: TGTGCCTGGAGTGAAGGGGGTAATTCACCCCTCCACTTT. Residues: CAWSEGGNSPLHF.

The chain employs TRBV5-1 and TRBJ2-1, with TRBD1 matching over 9 bases. Trimming cost V 4 bases and J 8 bases; bases outside gene matches: 7. The CDR3 runs 14 residues. Germline CDR1 is SGHRS and CDR2 is YFSETQ. The CDR3 reads CASSQITGGHEQFF. CDR3 bases: TGCGCCAGCAGCCAAATCACAGGGGGCCATGAGCAGTTCTTC.

V gene TRBV28 combines with J gene TRBJ2-7, with TRBD2 matching 10 bases. The CDR3 runs to 17 residues. The junction had 14 bases not matched to a gene; V was cut back by 4 bases and J by 5 bases. Germline loops: CDR1 MDHEN, CDR2 SYDVKM. CDR3 DNA sequence: TGTGCCAGCAGTTCGCCAAATCAGCGGGAGGGCCGGGACGAGCAGTACTTC. Translation gives CASSSPNQREGRDEQYF.

V is TRBV7-3 and J is TRBJ2-3; 8 bases align to TRBD2. The CDR3 loop spans 14 amino acids. CDR1 is SGHTA and CDR2 is FQGTGA in the germline V gene. The J segment lost 4 bases and the V segment lost 8 bases, leaving 8 bases of the junction unmatched. The CDR3 DNA sequence: TGTGCCAGCGGAAAGCGGGAGCCATCAGATACGCAGTATTTT. Its translation is CASGKREPSDTQYF.

V gene TRBV6-5 combines with J gene TRBJ1-2, with a weak D call TRBD1 (6 bases). This CDR3 has 15 residues. Per the germline V gene, CDR1 is MNHEY and CDR2 is SVGAGI. The germline V and J ends were trimmed by 4 bases and 7 bases, with 19 bases remaining between them. The CDR3 nucleotides read TGTGCCAGCAGTTCCCGGGGCGGGGGCGTCTCTGGCTACACCTTC. Its translation is CASSSRGGGVSGYTF.

The chain carries TRBV2 and TRBJ2-7; the match to TRBD2 covers 7 bases. Germline V gene sequence: CDR1 SNHLY, CDR2 FYNNEI. Trimming cost V 2 bases and J 0 bases; bases outside gene matches: 1. The CDR3 is 14 amino acids. Written as DNA, the CDR3 is TGTGCCAGCAGTGAACGCGGGAGCTCCTACGAGCAGTACTTC. Translated, it gives CASSERGSSYEQYF.

The rearrangement links TRBV12-3 or TRBV12-4 to TRBJ2-5; D is uncertain. Trimming removed 6 bases from V and 5 bases from J, with 13 bases in between. The length of the CDR3 is 13 residues. The CDR3 coding sequence is TGTGCCAGCAGCATTTCAGGTCGGGAGACCCAGTACTTC. Protein product: CASSISGRETQYF.

The rearrangement links TRBV28 to TRBJ2-1, with TRBD2 as a possible D gene (7 bases). The CDR3 is 14 amino acids. V was shortened by 6 bases and J by 3 bases, with 12 bases between the two germline ends. Germline V lookup: CDR1 MDHEN, CDR2 SYDVKM. CDR3 DNA: TGTGCCAGCAGCACCGGGGGGCGCTACAATGAGCAGTTCTTC. Translated: CASSTGGRYNEQFF.

The chain is built from TRBV6-5 and TRBJ1-2; D unclear. Trimming stripped 0 bases from V and 7 bases from J, with 15 bases between. Germline lookup yields CDR1 MNHEY and CDR2 SVGAGI. The CDR3 is made up of 15 amino acids. The CDR3 reads CASSYSFGGKSGYTF. The CDR3 DNA reads as TGTGCCAGCAGTTACTCATTTGGAGGGAAATCTGGCTACACCTTC.

V usage is TRBV19 and J usage is TRBJ1-3; TRBD1 aligns across 9 bases. The CDR3 spans 19 residues. CDR1 and CDR2 (germline): LNHDA, SQIVND (reference sequence). The V segment lost 4 bases and the J segment 0 bases; nucleotides outside the gene matches: 13. CDR3 DNA: TGTGCCAGTAGTACCGGCCTTAGGACAGGGGCCGGCTCTGGAAACACCATATATTTT. It codes for CASSTGLRTGAGSGNTIYF.

This rearrangement joins TRBV28 to TRBJ1-5, with 7 bases matching TRBD1. The CDR3 runs to 15 residues. Germline CDR1 and CDR2: MDHEN and SYDVKM. V was pared by 7 bases and J by 2 bases, with 8 bases of the junction left unmatched. The CDR3 reads CASTDRVVGNQPQHF. The CDR3 nucleotides read TGTGCCAGCACCGACAGGGTTGTAGGCAATCAGCCCCAGCATTTT.

V and J are TRBV5-1 and TRBJ1-5; 8 nucleotides line up with TRBD1. CDR1 is SGHRS, CDR2 YFSETQ, per germline. J was trimmed by 1 base and V by 4 bases; bases with no gene match: 10. The CDR3 is 17 amino acids. This CDR3 reads CASSGRDRRKSNQPQHF. CDR3 coding DNA: TGCGCCAGCAGCGGGAGGGACAGGAGGAAGAGCAATCAGCCCCAGCATTTT.

The J gene is TRBJ2-3, the V gene TRBV7-3; weak D call: TRBD1 (6 bases). With 5 bases removed from V and 0 bases from J, the gap between germline ends came to 12 bases. Germline assignment: CDR1 SGHTA and CDR2 FQGTGA. The CDR3 runs to 15 residues. This CDR3 reads CASSRQAASTDTQYF. In DNA, the CDR3 is TGTGCCAGCAGCCGACAGGCGGCTAGCACAGATACGCAGTATTTT.

The chain combines TRBV19 with TRBJ1-1; 8 bases align to TRBD1. V shed 0 bases, J shed 1 base, and the junction held 1 base outside the gene matches. Per germline, CDR1 LNHDA and CDR2 SQIVND (reference sequence). The CDR3 has 15 amino acids. CDR3 sequence (DNA): TGTGCCAGTAGTATAGATCAGGGGGCGAACACTGAAGCTTTCTTT. This translates into CASSIDQGANTEAFF.

The chain carries TRBV28 and TRBJ2-1, with D possibly TRBD2 on 6 matching bases. V lost 6 bases and J 4 bases, leaving 13 bases between the germline ends. The CDR3 runs to 14 residues. Germline V gene lookup returns CDR1 MDHEN and CDR2 SYDVKM. The CDR3 sequence: CASSFGGRYNEQFF. The CDR3 bases are TGTGCCAGCAGCTTTGGGGGGAGGTACAATGAGCAGTTCTTC.

The rearrangement links TRBV28 to TRBJ1-1, with 7 bases that match TRBD1. The trim removed 2 bases at V and 7 bases at J, leaving 4 bases unmatched. The CDR3 length is 13 residues. In germline, CDR1 is MDHEN, CDR2 SYDVKM. The CDR3 here is CASSLEGAGEAFF. The CDR3 nucleotides are TGTGCCAGCAGTTTAGAGGGGGCGGGTGAAGCTTTCTTT.

The chain recombines TRBV28 with TRBJ2-7, with D possibly TRBD2 on 7 matching bases. Trimming cost V 8 bases and J 5 bases, with 19 bases left between them. The CDR3 has 14 amino acids. Germline CDR1 is MDHEN and CDR2 is SYDVKM. The CDR3 protein is CASGPGGRINEQYF. CDR3 bases: TGTGCCAGCGGCCCCGGGGGGCGCATCAACGAGCAGTACTTC.

The rearrangement uses TRBV11-2 and TRBJ2-6, with TRBD2 as a possible D gene (5 bases). Germline lookup yields CDR1 SGHAT and CDR2 FQNNGV. Trimming pared 6 bases from V and 2 bases from J, leaving 17 bases between. The length of the CDR3 is 17 residues. DNA for the CDR3: TGTGCCAGCAGTTTCTCCAGGACGGGGACTGGGGCCAACGTCCTGACTTTC. This encodes CASSFSRTGTGANVLTF.

The V gene is TRBV28, the J gene TRBJ2-1; 10 bases agree with TRBD2. This CDR3 has 15 amino acids. The V gene end was trimmed by 8 bases and the J gene end by 5 bases; junction bases not matched to a gene: 9. Germline-derived CDR1 and CDR2 are MDHEN and SYDVKM. In DNA form, the CDR3 reads TGTGCCAGCCAAATAGCGGGAGGCCCTAACAATGAGCAGTTCTTC. It is translated as CASQIAGGPNNEQFF.

This chain connects TRBV28 to TRBJ1-3; TRBD1 aligns across 7 bases. Germline CDR1 MDHEN, CDR2 SYDVKM. V was clipped by 8 bases and J by 0 bases; unmatched bases: 10. The CDR3 spans 16 residues. In DNA, the CDR3 is TGTGCCAGCCGGGGTGGGACAGACTTCTCTGGAAACACCATATATTTT. Translation gives CASRGGTDFSGNTIYF.

The chain couples TRBV28 to TRBJ2-1, with D maybe TRBD2 (6 bases). Germline-derived CDR1 and CDR2 are MDHEN and SYDVKM. This CDR3 contains 11 residues. This chain's CDR3 is CAAGWYNEQFF. The CDR3 coding sequence is TGTGCGGCGGGGTGGTACAATGAGCAGTTCTTC.

About this clone itself: This specimen includes other DNA sequences encoding the same CDR3. The chain recombines TRBV18 with TRBJ1-2, with 7 nucleotides matching TRBD1. This CDR3 comprises 13 residues. V lost 4 bases, J lost 3 bases, and 2 bases stayed unmatched. The germline CDR1 and CDR2 sequences are KGHSH and LQKENI. The CDR3 reads CASSRQGDYGYTF. Here the CDR3 DNA reads TGTGCCAGCTCACGACAGGGCGACTATGGCTACACCTTC.

This chain connects TRBV19 to TRBJ2-1; 7 nucleotides align to TRBD1. Germline values: CDR1 LNHDA, CDR2 SQIVND (reference sequence). V lost 1 base to trimming and J lost 1 base; unmatched junction nucleotides: 1. This CDR3 has 15 amino acids. CDR3 protein: CASSIGGQSYNEQFF. CDR3 DNA: TGTGCCAGTAGTATAGGGGGACAGTCCTACAATGAGCAGTTCTTC.

This CDR3 is CASSGLINQPQHF. The CDR3 region has the DNA TGTGCCAGCAGCGGACTTATCAATCAGCCCCAGCATTTT. The gene calls are TRBV27 and TRBJ1-5, with D hard to call. Per germline, CDR1 MNHEY and CDR2 SMNVEV (reference sequence). Trimming took off 6 bases at V and 3 bases at J, with 9 bases between the two ends. The CDR3 has 13 amino acids.

The chain employs TRBV12-3 or TRBV12-4 and TRBJ1-6, with TRBD1 matching over 8 bases. This CDR3 is 13 amino acids long. After removal of 3 bases from V and 13 bases from J, the junction contained 5 bases not matched to a gene. CDR3 sequence (DNA): TGTGCCAGCAGTTTGAGGACAGGGTCCCCCCTCCACTTT. Residues: CASSLRTGSPLHF.